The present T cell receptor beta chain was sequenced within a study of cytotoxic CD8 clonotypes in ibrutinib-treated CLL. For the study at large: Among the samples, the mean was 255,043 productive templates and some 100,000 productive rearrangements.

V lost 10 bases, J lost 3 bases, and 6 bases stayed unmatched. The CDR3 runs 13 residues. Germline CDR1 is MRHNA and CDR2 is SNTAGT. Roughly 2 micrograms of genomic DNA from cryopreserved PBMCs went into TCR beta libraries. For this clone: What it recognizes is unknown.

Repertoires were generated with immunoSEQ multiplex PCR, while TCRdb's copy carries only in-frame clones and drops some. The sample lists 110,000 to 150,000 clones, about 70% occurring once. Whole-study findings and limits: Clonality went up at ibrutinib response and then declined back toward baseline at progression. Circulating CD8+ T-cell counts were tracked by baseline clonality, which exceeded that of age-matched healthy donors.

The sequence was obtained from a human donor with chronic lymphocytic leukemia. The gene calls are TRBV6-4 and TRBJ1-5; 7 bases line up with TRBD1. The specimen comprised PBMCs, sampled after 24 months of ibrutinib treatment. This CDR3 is CATSTGPNQPQHF. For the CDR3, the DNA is TGTGCCACCTCGACAGGGCCCAATCAGCCCCAGCATTTT.